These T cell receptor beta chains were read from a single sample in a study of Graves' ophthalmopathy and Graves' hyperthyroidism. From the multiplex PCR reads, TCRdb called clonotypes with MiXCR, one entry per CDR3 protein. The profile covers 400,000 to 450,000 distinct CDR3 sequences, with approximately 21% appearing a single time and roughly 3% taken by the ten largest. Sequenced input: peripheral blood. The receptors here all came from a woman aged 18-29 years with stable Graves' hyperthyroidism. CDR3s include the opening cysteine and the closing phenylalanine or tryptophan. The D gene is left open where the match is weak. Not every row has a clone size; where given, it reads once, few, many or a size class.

cdr3_nt: TGTGCCAGCAGTACCGGGACAGGGCCACCGAACACTGAAGCTTTCTTT
cdr3_aa: CASSTGTGPPNTEAFF
d_call: TRBD1
j_call: TRBJ1-1
v_call: TRBV6-1
clone_size: few

cdr3_nt: TGTGCCAGCTGTTACGACGGAACCTACGAGCAGTACTTC
cdr3_aa: CASCYDGTYEQYF
d_call: NA
j_call: TRBJ2-7
v_call: TRBV10-3
clone_size: many

cdr3_nt: TGTGCCAGCACTTCCCCCCGGCTACACACTGAAGCTTTCTTT
cdr3_aa: CASTSPRLHTEAFF
d_call: NA
j_call: TRBJ1-1
v_call: TRBV28
clone_size: NA

cdr3_nt: TGTGCCAGCTCACCAAAGGCAGCCCTCGGCTATGGCTACACCTTC
cdr3_aa: CASSPKAALGYGYTF
d_call: NA
j_call: TRBJ1-2
v_call: TRBV18
clone_size: NA

cdr3_nt: TGTGCCAGCAGCTTAGTGTCAACTAATTCACCCCTCCACTTT
cdr3_aa: CASSLVSTNSPLHF
d_call: NA
j_call: TRBJ1-6
v_call: TRBV7-2
clone_size: many

cdr3_nt: TGCGCCAGCAGCCAAGGGACGCTCTTGGACTTC
cdr3_aa: CASSQGTLLDF
d_call: NA
j_call: TRBJ2-4
v_call: TRBV4-1
clone_size: few

cdr3_nt: TGTGCCAGCAGTTTCGGGGAGACCCAGTACTTC
cdr3_aa: CASSFGETQYF
d_call: NA
j_call: TRBJ2-5
v_call: TRBV12-3/TRBV12-4
clone_size: many

cdr3_nt: TGTGCCAGCAGTGACCGGGGAAAAGGGGATCAGCCCCAGCATTTT
cdr3_aa: CASSDRGKGDQPQHF
d_call: NA
j_call: TRBJ1-5
v_call: TRBV6-4
clone_size: many

cdr3_nt: TGTGCCAGCAGTTACTCAGTGCCTCCCGGGGAGCTGTTTTTT
cdr3_aa: CASSYSVPPGELFF
d_call: NA
j_call: TRBJ2-2
v_call: TRBV6-5
clone_size: many

cdr3_nt: TGTGCCAGCAGTGAAGGTGGGGGACAGGGTTTGACCCAGTACTTC
cdr3_aa: CASSEGGGQGLTQYF
d_call: TRBD1
j_call: TRBJ2-5
v_call: TRBV6-1
clone_size: many

cdr3_nt: TGTGCCAGCAGTTCCCTTTTTGCGACAGGGGTTGGCTATGGCTACACCTTC
cdr3_aa: CASSSLFATGVGYGYTF
d_call: TRBD1
j_call: TRBJ1-2
v_call: TRBV6-2/TRBV6-3
clone_size: many

cdr3_nt: TGTGCCTGGAGTCGGGTCAGGGGGGTTGGCTACACCTTC
cdr3_aa: CAWSRVRGVGYTF
d_call: TRBD1
j_call: TRBJ1-2
v_call: TRBV30
clone_size: many

cdr3_nt: TGTGCCAGCAGTGACCTCAGCTGGGAGCCTATTTCACCAAACACTGAAGCTTTCTTT
cdr3_aa: CASSDLSWEPISPNTEAFF
d_call: NA
j_call: TRBJ1-1
v_call: TRBV6-4
clone_size: few

cdr3_nt: TGTGCCAGCAGTTTTGGGCTACCCCCCCAAGAGACCCAGTACTTC
cdr3_aa: CASSFGLPPQETQYF
d_call: NA
j_call: TRBJ2-5
v_call: TRBV12-3/TRBV12-4
clone_size: many

cdr3_nt: TGTGCCAGCAGCGCCCCAGGCGCTTTCGACTATGGCTACACCTTC
cdr3_aa: CASSAPGAFDYGYTF
d_call: NA
j_call: TRBJ1-2
v_call: TRBV9
clone_size: NA

cdr3_nt: TGTGCCAGCAGCCAACTACACTACGGTCCCACTGAAGCTTTCTTT
cdr3_aa: CASSQLHYGPTEAFF
d_call: NA
j_call: TRBJ1-1
v_call: TRBV3-1
clone_size: few

cdr3_nt: TGTGCCAGCAGTATTGGACAGCCCACTGAAGCTTTCTTT
cdr3_aa: CASSIGQPTEAFF
d_call: NA
j_call: TRBJ1-1
v_call: TRBV28
clone_size: many

cdr3_nt: TGCGCCAGCAGTGAGAGGTTGGACACCGGGGAGCTGTTTTTT
cdr3_aa: CASSERLDTGELFF
d_call: NA
j_call: TRBJ2-2
v_call: TRBV10-2
clone_size: many

cdr3_nt: TGTGCCAGCAGACCGGGGCCCGTCAATCAGCCCCAGCATTTT
cdr3_aa: CASRPGPVNQPQHF
d_call: NA
j_call: TRBJ1-5
v_call: TRBV2
clone_size: many

cdr3_nt: TGCAGCGTTGAATATGAGGGGACTGAAGCTTTCTTT
cdr3_aa: CSVEYEGTEAFF
d_call: NA
j_call: TRBJ1-1
v_call: TRBV29-1
clone_size: many

cdr3_nt: TGCGCCAGCAGTGAAGGGGTTAGCAATCAGCCCCAGCAGTTT
cdr3_aa: CASSEGVSNQPQQF
d_call: NA
j_call: TRBJ1-5
v_call: TRBV10-1
clone_size: NA

cdr3_nt: TGTGCCGCGGGTTCAGTCCTCAGGGGAGAGACCCAGTACTTC
cdr3_aa: CAAGSVLRGETQYF
d_call: NA
j_call: TRBJ2-5
v_call: TRBV10-3
clone_size: many

cdr3_nt: TGCAGCGTTGGGGGTCCTGCTGAAGCTTTCTTT
cdr3_aa: CSVGGPAEAFF
d_call: NA
j_call: TRBJ1-1
v_call: TRBV29-1
clone_size: many

cdr3_nt: TGTGCCAGCAGCCCACGACAGCGAATTCAGCCCCAGCATTTT
cdr3_aa: CASSPRQRIQPQHF
d_call: NA
j_call: TRBJ1-5
v_call: TRBV11-2
clone_size: NA

cdr3_nt: TGTGCCAGCTGGAATCATAGCTCCTACGAGCAGTACTTC
cdr3_aa: CASWNHSSYEQYF
d_call: NA
j_call: TRBJ2-7
v_call: TRBV6-1
clone_size: many